This T cell receptor (beta chain) was retrieved from a study of radiation and T cells in renal cell carcinoma. Study as a whole: Nephrectomy followed 15 Gy stereotactic body radiation by 4 weeks.

Regarding the study as a whole: Top tumor clonotypes rose in blood 2 weeks post-radiation, then contracted.

The table came from immunoSEQ multiplex PCR; TCRdb's copy has only in-frame clones and leaves some out. The table has 100,000 to 150,000 clones, roughly four fifths seen once. About this clone: Its antigen is unidentified.

Time point denoted: blood 2 weeks post-SBRT. The treatment here: 15 Gy SBRT to primary tumor, nephrectomy 4 weeks later. Blood was sampled at baseline, 2 weeks and 4 weeks after SBRT. Clear cell pathology was present in this patient's renal cell carcinoma. Germline values: CDR1 SEHNR, CDR2 FQNEAQ (reference sequence). This CDR3 is 15 amino acids long. The V gene lost 10 bases and the J gene lost 0 bases, with 19 bases spanning the gap. This receptor was identified in a woman aged 60 to 75 with renal cell carcinoma. The sequencing used blood, collected from a patient whose treatment included radiotherapy and nephrectomy. V usage is TRBV7-9 and J usage is TRBJ2-7, with a possible D match to TRBD1 (7 bases). The CDR3 coding sequence is TGTGCCACCACAGGGGCGGGGTCACGCTCCTACGAGCAGTACTTC. It specifies CATTGAGSRSYEQYF. Together with reference TRBV7-9 and TRBJ2-7, the CDR3 gives the full variable domain: DTGVSQNPRHKITKRGQNVTFRCDPISEHNRLYWYRQTLGQGPEFLTYFQNEAQLEKSRLLSDRFSAERPKGSFSTLEIQRTEQGDSAMYLCATTGAGSRSYEQYFGPGTRLTVT.